This T cell receptor beta chain was recorded in a study of control samples from healthy donors and cancer patients. The table came from immunoSEQ multiplex PCR; TCRdb's copy has only in-frame clones and leaves some out. The sample shows about 70,000 clones, about 94% of them seen only once. Per germline, CDR1 SGHRS and CDR2 YFSETQ. V was pared by 3 bases and J by 6 bases, with 7 bases between. The CDR3 totals 12 residues. The receptor's source is a woman in her twenties or thirties in good health. The chain has TRBV5-1 and TRBJ2-1; TRBD2 is a possible D gene (5 bases). Sequences were obtained from blood. In DNA form, the CDR3 reads TGCGCCAGCAGCTCTACTAGCAATGAGCAGTTCTTC. Encoded protein: CASSSTSNEQFF.